One and the same sample provided the 29 T cell receptor beta chains below, sequenced in a study. TCRdb itself ran the 5' RACE reads through MiXCR, one entry per CDR3 protein. Among tens of thousands of distinct CDR3 sequences, 30% were seen once, and the ten largest hold just over 4%. The specimen sequenced was tumor-infiltrating memory CD4+ T cells sorted from the breast tumor. Subset of the sample: memory CD4+ T cells, CD4+CD45RO+CD25-. The receptors come from a female donor with breast cancer.

The rearrangement joins TRBV6-5 to TRBJ2-5; 7 nucleotides align to TRBD2. This CDR3 contains 15 residues. Germline CDR1 MNHEY, CDR2 SVGAGI. V dropped 8 bases and J dropped 4; count of bases not matched to a gene: 13. CDR3 sequence (DNA): TGTGCCAGCCGTCCGCGGGGGAGGGCCGGAGAGACCCAGTACTTC. The encoded protein is CASRPRGRAGETQYF.

This CDR3 is CASSQEGPHLAKNIQYF. Written as DNA, the CDR3 is TGTGCCAGCAGCCAAGAGGGTCCCCATCTTGCCAAAAACATTCAGTACTTC. The rearrangement links TRBV4-2 to TRBJ2-4, with D unresolved. Germline CDR1 is LGHNA and CDR2 is YNFKEQ. Trimming took 0 bases from V and 1 from J, leaving 13 bases between them. There are 17 residues in the CDR3.

About this clonotype itself: At one boundary the junction diverges from the germline segment, which might be a read error. The rearrangement links TRBV9 to TRBJ2-7; D gene unclear. This CDR3 has 14 amino acids. In germline, CDR1 is SGDLS, CDR2 YYNGEE. The CDR3 loop reads CTSSVSRYSYEQYF. The CDR3 coding sequence is TGTACCAGCAGCGTAAGTCGTTACTCCTACGAGCAGTACTTC.

This clonotype was observed a handful of times. The chain recombines TRBV28 with TRBJ1-2, with a possible D match to TRBD1 (5 bases). Trimming cost V 3 bases and J 4 bases, with 9 bases left between them. The germline CDR1 and CDR2 sequences are MDHEN and SYDVKM. The CDR3 contains 13 residues. As DNA, the CDR3 is TGTGCCAGCAGTTTTGGCCAGGGCTATGGCTACACCTTC. Its protein product is CASSFGQGYGYTF.

This clonotype was found a few times. The chain uses TRBV27 and TRBJ2-4; D uncertain. Trimming removed 7 bases at V and 0 bases at J, with 4 bases between. From germline, CDR1 is MNHEY and CDR2 SMNVEV (reference sequence). The CDR3 runs to 12 residues. The CDR3 DNA sequence: TGTGCCAGCAAGGGAGCCAAAAACATTCAGTACTTC. Translation gives CASKGAKNIQYF.

The chain is built from TRBV5-1 and TRBJ2-1; D is possibly TRBD2 (5 bases). The length of the CDR3 is 14 residues. Germline V CDR1 and CDR2: SGHRS, YFSETQ. V gave up 4 bases and J gave up 2 bases, with 10 bases separating them. The CDR3 nucleotides read TGCGCCAGCAGCATGGAGGCGACCTACAATGAGCAGTTCTTC. Translation: CASSMEATYNEQFF.

This sequence joins TRBV4-1 and TRBJ1-4; D gene ambiguous. Germline-derived CDR1 and CDR2 are MGHRA and YSYEKL. The CDR3 extends over 17 amino acids. Trimming stripped 0 bases from V and 0 bases from J, with 11 bases between. The CDR3 spells CASSQENERATNEKLFF. Here the CDR3 DNA reads TGCGCCAGCAGCCAAGAGAATGAGAGGGCAACTAATGAAAAACTGTTTTTT.

This clonotype was observed many times. This chain uses TRBV5-1 with TRBJ2-7; 7 bases are shared with TRBD2. This CDR3 is built from 14 residues. CDR1 and CDR2 (germline): SGHRS, YFSETQ. Trimming removed 5 bases from V and 2 bases from J; junction bases left unmatched: 7. The CDR3 DNA is TGCGCCAGCAGGTATACTAGCGAGACCTACGAGCAGTACTTC. Translating gives CASRYTSETYEQYF.

This chain joins TRBV9 and TRBJ1-4; D remains ambiguous. The germline V gene has CDR1 SGDLS and CDR2 YYNGEE. CDR3 length: 13 residues. Trimming stripped 0 bases from V and 11 bases from J, with 11 bases between. The CDR3 sequence: CASSVETESKLFF. The DNA for the CDR3 is TGTGCCAGCAGCGTAGAGACGGAGAGTAAACTGTTTTTT.

In its sample, this clonotype was seen many times. V and J are TRBV24-1 and TRBJ1-5; D is ambiguous. In germline, CDR1 is KGHDR, CDR2 SFDVKD. V was pared by 7 bases and J by 2 bases, with 8 bases between. This CDR3 is built from 13 residues. The CDR3 loop is CATSGWGNQPQHF. For the CDR3, the DNA is TGTGCCACCAGCGGATGGGGCAATCAGCCCCAGCATTTT.

Notes on this clonotype: One junction end disagrees with the germline gene, perhaps due to a read error. The chain joins TRBV6-2 or TRBV6-3 to TRBJ2-7, with 8 bases identical to TRBD1. The CDR3 runs to 13 residues. CDR1 is MNHEY, CDR2 SVGEGT, per germline. CDR3 loop: CASSWDRTYEQYF. DNA of the CDR3: TGTGCTAGCAGTTGGGACAGGACCTACGAGCAGTACTTC.

This clonotype was counted ten times or more. This sequence joins TRBV29-1 and TRBJ2-5, with TRBD1 as a possible D gene (5 bases). Germline loops: CDR1 SQVTM, CDR2 ANQGSEA. This CDR3 contains 16 residues. Between the trimmed V and J ends, which lost 2 bases and 4 bases, there was a span of 20 bases. In nucleotides, the CDR3 is TGCAGCGTTGAATGGGGTCAGGGTTCGATGGGAGAGACCCAGTACTTC. This encodes CSVEWGQGSMGETQYF. The variable domain in full, completed from reference TRBV29-1 and TRBJ2-5, reads SAVISQKPSRDICQRGTSLTIQCQVDSQVTMMFWYRQQPGQSLTLIATANQGSEATYESGFVIDKFPISRPNLTFSTLTVSNMSPEDSSIYLCSVEWGQGSMGETQYFGPGTRLLVL.

This sequence joins TRBV7-2 and TRBJ2-3, with 7 bases that match TRBD2. The germline V gene has CDR1 SGHTA and CDR2 FQGNSA. The CDR3 has 13 residues. J gave up 9 bases and V 5 bases, and 8 bases lay outside the gene matches. CDR3 nucleotides: TGTGCCAGCAGCACGGGGTGGGGGGGGACGCAGTATTTT. Amino acid sequence: CASSTGWGGTQYF.

This clonotype appeared a few times. This chain's CDR3 is CASNPTGSTDTQYF. In DNA form, the CDR3 reads TGTGCCAGCAACCCAACCGGGAGCACAGATACGCAGTATTTT. The chain is built from TRBV12-3 or TRBV12-4 and TRBJ2-3, with D unresolved. This CDR3 has 14 residues. V was clipped by 7 bases and J by 0 bases, with 11 bases between them.

This clonotype was observed a few times. The chain carries TRBV7-3 and TRBJ2-3; 7 positions match TRBD1. The CDR3 is made up of 12 amino acids. J gave up 9 bases and V 2 bases, and 2 bases lay outside the gene matches. Germline V CDR1 and CDR2: SGHTA, FQGTGA. The CDR3 coding sequence is TGTGCCAGCAGCTTAGGCAGGGGGACGCAGTATTTT. Encoded protein: CASSLGRGTQYF.

V gene TRBV5-1 combines with J gene TRBJ2-7; 8 positions match TRBD1. V lost 4 bases, J lost 3 bases, and 3 bases stayed unmatched. The CDR3 contains 13 residues. The germline V gene encodes CDR1 SGHRS and CDR2 YFSETQ. The CDR3, as DNA: TGCGCCAGCAGCGGGGACAGGTTCTACGAGCAGTACTTC. Protein sequence: CASSGDRFYEQYF.

The rearrangement joins TRBV18 to TRBJ1-5; 12 nucleotides align to TRBD1. Germline V lookup: CDR1 KGHSH, CDR2 LQKENI. The CDR3 has 14 amino acids. V was pared by 5 bases and J by 8 bases, with 4 bases of the junction left unmatched. CDR3 coding DNA: TGTGCCAGCTCAGGGACAGGGGGCGGAGAGCCCCAGCATTTT. This codes for CASSGTGGGEPQHF.

For this clonotype: The junction shows a germline mismatch at one end, possibly a read error. The chain combines TRBV5-1 with TRBJ2-7; no clear D gene. Per germline, CDR1 SGHRS and CDR2 YFSETQ. CDR3 length: 13 residues. This CDR3 reads CASSLELPRERYF. The CDR3 nucleotides are TGCGCCAGCAGCTTGGAGCTCCCTCGCGAGCGGTACTTC.

This clonotype was observed at least ten times. The genes are TRBV5-1 and TRBJ1-2; D is undetermined. The CDR3 totals 11 residues. V lost 7 bases and J lost 2, with 6 bases in between. The V gene's germline CDR1 is SGHRS and CDR2 YFSETQ. As DNA, the CDR3 is TGCGCCAGCGGGGTCAACTATGGCTACACCTTC. As protein: CASGVNYGYTF.

For this clonotype: Being one base from a much bigger clone, this may be a read error. V and J are TRBV6-1 and TRBJ1-5; TRBD1 matches at 9 bases. Germline V gene lookup returns CDR1 MNHNS and CDR2 SASEGT. The CDR3 spans 16 residues. CDR3 DNA sequence: TGTGCCAGCAGACACCCCCCGGGACAGGGCGATCAGCCCCGGCATTTT. It translates to CASRHPPGQGDQPRHF.

As to this clonotype: The junction departs from germline at one end; a sequencing error may be responsible. The chain is built from TRBV5-1 and TRBJ2-2; 7 bases agree with TRBD2. Germline CDR1 SGHRS, CDR2 YFSETQ. The CDR3 loop spans 15 amino acids. The CDR3 here is CAGSLSLADSGELFF. In DNA form, the CDR3 reads TGCGCCGGCAGCTTAAGCCTAGCGGACTCCGGGGAGCTGTTTTTT.

This clonotype was seen many times. This chain links TRBV6-1 with TRBJ1-1; unclear D gene. CDR3 length: 12 amino acids. Germline V lookup: CDR1 MNHNS, CDR2 SASEGT. V lost 9 bases to trimming and J lost 3 bases, with 11 bases between them. CDR3 protein: CASISLYTEAFF. Here the CDR3 DNA reads TGTGCCAGTATAAGTTTATACACTGAAGCTTTCTTT.

This clonotype showed up many times. The rearrangement links TRBV6-2 or TRBV6-3 to TRBJ2-2; D perhaps matches TRBD1 (6 bases). Trimming removed 6 bases at V and 3 bases at J, with 23 bases between. There are 18 residues in the CDR3. Germline V gene sequence: CDR1 MNHEY, CDR2 SVGEGT. The CDR3 DNA sequence: TGTGCCAGCAGCCCTCACAGGGTAGGGCGGGTGCACACCGGGGAGCTGTTTTTT. Translation: CASSPHRVGRVHTGELFF.

The rearrangement uses TRBV6-1 and TRBJ1-6, with 7 positions matching TRBD1. J was trimmed by 6 bases and V by 3 bases; bases with no gene match: 2. CDR1 is MNHNS and CDR2 is SASEGT in the germline V gene. The CDR3 consists of 14 residues. CDR3 bases: TGTGCCAGCAGTGACAGACAGGGTAATTCACCCCTCCACTTT. This encodes CASSDRQGNSPLHF.

The table lists this clonotype with a few counts. The DNA of the CDR3 is TGTGCCAGCGGTTCCCTCCCGGAGGATACGCAGTATTTT. It yields the protein CASGSLPEDTQYF. The rearrangement uses TRBV6-2 or TRBV6-3 and TRBJ2-3; D gene uncertain. Germline-derived CDR1 and CDR2 are MNHEY and SVGEGT. The CDR3 totals 13 residues. Trimming removed 8 bases from V and 6 bases from J, with 15 bases in between.

This clonotype appeared many times. This rearrangement joins TRBV27 to TRBJ2-2; D unclear. Germline V CDR1 and CDR2: MNHEY, SMNVEV (reference sequence). There are 14 residues in the CDR3. V gave up 5 bases and J gave up 5 bases, with 12 bases separating them. The CDR3 DNA sequence: TGTGCCAGCAGTCCGACGGGTGGGACCGGGGAGCTGTTTTTT. It translates to CASSPTGGTGELFF.

The J gene is TRBJ2-1, the V gene TRBV20-1, with a possible D match to TRBD2 (5 bases). The germline CDR1 and CDR2 sequences are DFQATT and SNEGSKA (reference sequence). The CDR3 has 16 amino acids. V was shortened by 3 bases and J by 3 bases, with 18 bases between the two germline ends. CDR3 DNA: TGCAGTGCTAGTGATCTCGAAGCGGTCGACTACAATGAGCAGTTCTTC. Amino acid sequence: CSASDLEAVDYNEQFF.

This clonotype was seen a handful of times. The DNA for the CDR3 is TGCGCCAGCAGCTTCGGGGCAGATACGCAGTATTTT. It is translated as CASSFGADTQYF. This chain uses TRBV5-1 with TRBJ2-3; possible D gene TRBD2, 5 bases. There are 12 residues in the CDR3. Trimming stripped 2 bases from V and 4 bases from J, with 5 bases between. Germline V gene sequence: CDR1 SGHRS, CDR2 YFSETQ. The full variable domain, with the rest looked up from reference TRBV5-1 and TRBJ2-3, is KAGVTQTPRYLIKTRGQQVTLSCSPISGHRSVSWYQQTPGQGLQFLFEYFSETQRNKGNFPGRFSGRQFSNSRSEMNVSTLELGDSALYLCASSFGADTQYFGPGTRLTVL.

A note on this clonotype: The conserved closing phenylalanine or tryptophan is absent in this CDR3, likely reflecting a read error. The chain employs TRBV15 and TRBJ2-1; tentatively, D is TRBD1 (8 bases). Between the trimmed V and J ends, which lost 2 bases and 12 bases, there was a span of 17 bases. This CDR3 is 14 amino acids long. The germline V gene has CDR1 LNHNV and CDR2 YYDKDF (reference sequence). The CDR3 sequence: CATSRRTGGGGQFS. The CDR3 DNA reads TGTGCCACCAGCAGACGTACAGGGGGAGGGGGGCAGTTCTCC.